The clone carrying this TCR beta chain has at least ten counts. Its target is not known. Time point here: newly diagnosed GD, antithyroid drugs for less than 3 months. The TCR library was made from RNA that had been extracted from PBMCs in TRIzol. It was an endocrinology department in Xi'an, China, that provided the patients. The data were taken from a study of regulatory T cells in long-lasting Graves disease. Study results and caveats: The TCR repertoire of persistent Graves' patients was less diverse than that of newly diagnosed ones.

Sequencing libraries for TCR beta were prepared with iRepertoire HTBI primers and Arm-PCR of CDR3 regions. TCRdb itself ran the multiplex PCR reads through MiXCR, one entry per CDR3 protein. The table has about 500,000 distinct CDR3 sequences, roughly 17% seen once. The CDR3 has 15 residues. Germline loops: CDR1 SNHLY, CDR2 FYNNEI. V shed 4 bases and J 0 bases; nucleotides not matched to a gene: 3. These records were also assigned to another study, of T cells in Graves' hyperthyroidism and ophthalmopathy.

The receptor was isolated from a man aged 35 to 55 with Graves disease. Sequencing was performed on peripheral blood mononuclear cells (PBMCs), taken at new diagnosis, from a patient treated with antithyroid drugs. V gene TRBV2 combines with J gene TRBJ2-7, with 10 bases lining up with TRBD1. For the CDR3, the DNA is TGTGCCAGCAGTGGTAGGACAGGGGGCTCCTACGAGCAGTACTTC. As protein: CASSGRTGGSYEQYF.